This T cell receptor (beta chain) stems from a study of CD8 T cells in ankylosing spondylitis. Study conclusions and caveats: Typical of ankylosing spondylitis blood, it appeared, was a TCR beta motif of eight highly homologous variants. In ankylosing spondylitis patients, matched synovial fluid reportedly showed significant enrichment of disease-linked clones.

Per the germline V gene, CDR1 is SGHTA and CDR2 is FQGNSA. The CDR3 runs 16 residues. With 0 bases clipped from V and 0 bases from J, the junction kept 4 bases outside the gene matches. Concerning this clonotype: Antigen specificity is unknown.

Construction of TCR beta libraries was performed using quantitative 5'-RACE with molecular barcodes. In TCRdb, the 5' RACE reads were re-called with MiXCR into one record per CDR3 protein. The table shows some 800,000 distinct CDR3 sequences, with 12% occurring only once. This receptor was taken from a male donor with ankylosing spondylitis. Specimen: blood, either unsorted or a sorted T cell fraction (not recorded which). The V gene is TRBV7-2, the J gene TRBJ1-1, with 7 bases matching TRBD1. The CDR3 spells CASSLAGTALNTEAFF. The CDR3 DNA is TGTGCCAGCAGCTTAGCCGGGACAGCTCTGAACACTGAAGCTTTCTTT.